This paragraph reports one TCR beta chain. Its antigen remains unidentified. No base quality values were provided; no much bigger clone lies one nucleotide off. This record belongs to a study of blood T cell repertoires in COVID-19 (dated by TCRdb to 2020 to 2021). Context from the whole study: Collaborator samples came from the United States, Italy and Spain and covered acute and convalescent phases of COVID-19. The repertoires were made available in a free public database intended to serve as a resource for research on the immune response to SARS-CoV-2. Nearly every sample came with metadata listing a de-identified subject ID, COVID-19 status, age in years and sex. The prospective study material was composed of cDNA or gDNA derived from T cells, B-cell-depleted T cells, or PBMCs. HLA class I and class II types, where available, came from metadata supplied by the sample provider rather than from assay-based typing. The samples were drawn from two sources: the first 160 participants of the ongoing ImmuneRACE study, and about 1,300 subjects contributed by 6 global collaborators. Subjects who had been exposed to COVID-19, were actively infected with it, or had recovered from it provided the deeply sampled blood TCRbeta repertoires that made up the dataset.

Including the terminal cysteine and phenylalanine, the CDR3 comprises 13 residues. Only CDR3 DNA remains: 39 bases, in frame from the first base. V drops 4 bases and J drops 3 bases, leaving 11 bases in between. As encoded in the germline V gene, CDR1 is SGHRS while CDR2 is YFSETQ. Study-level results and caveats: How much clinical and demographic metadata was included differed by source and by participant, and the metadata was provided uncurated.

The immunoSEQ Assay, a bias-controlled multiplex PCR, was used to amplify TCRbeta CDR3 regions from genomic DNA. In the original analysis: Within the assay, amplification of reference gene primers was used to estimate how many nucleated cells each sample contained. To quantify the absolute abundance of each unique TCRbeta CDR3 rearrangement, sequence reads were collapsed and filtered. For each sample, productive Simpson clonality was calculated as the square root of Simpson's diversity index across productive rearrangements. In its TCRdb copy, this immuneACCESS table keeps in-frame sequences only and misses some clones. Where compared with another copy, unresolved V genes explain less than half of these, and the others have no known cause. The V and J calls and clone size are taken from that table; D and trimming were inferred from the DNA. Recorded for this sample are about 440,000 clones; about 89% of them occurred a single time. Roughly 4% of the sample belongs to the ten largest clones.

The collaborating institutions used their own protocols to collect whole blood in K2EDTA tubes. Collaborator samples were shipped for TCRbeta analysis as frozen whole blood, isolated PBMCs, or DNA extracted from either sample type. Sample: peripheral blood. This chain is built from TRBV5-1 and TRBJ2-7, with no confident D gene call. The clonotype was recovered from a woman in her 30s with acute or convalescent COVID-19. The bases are TGCGCCAGCAGCGAAGTTTCGGGCTACGAGCAGTACTTC. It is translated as CASSEVSGYEQYF.